These 4 T cell receptor beta chains share one sample of origin, sequenced in a study of cytomegalovirus exposure and HLA in healthy donors (dated by TCRdb to 2015 to 2018). Receptor libraries were prepared by the immunoSEQ multiplex PCR assay. For the multiplex PCR, a mixture combining 60 forward primers for TCR Vbeta segments and 13 reverse primers for TCR Jbeta segments was used. Drawn from immuneACCESS, this table holds only the in-frame rearrangements with V and J called that TCRdb kept. Clones are partly lost; checked studies trace under half to an unresolved V gene and leave the rest unexplained. Within this sample are about 120,000 clones, with more than 55% of them counted one time only. 1.5% of the sample rests with the top ten. Sequencing was done on a sample of PBMCs. The receptor source for this set is a man between 18 and 35 years old in good health and CMV-seronegative.

The chain links TRBV7-7 to TRBJ2-1, with D possibly being TRBD1 (6 bases). V lost 1 base and J 6 bases, leaving 13 bases between the germline ends. CDR3 length: 15 amino acids. Germline values: CDR1 SSHAT, CDR2 FNYEAQ (reference sequence). DNA for the CDR3: TGTGCCAGCAGCTTAGGAGCAGGGGCGCCCAATGAGCAGTTCTTC. Protein sequence: CASSLGAGAPNEQFF.

CDR3 in amino acids: CASSTTQGTGPYNEQFF. In DNA form, the CDR3 reads TGTGCCAGCAGCACGACCCAGGGTACTGGTCCCTACAATGAGCAGTTCTTC. The chain links TRBV7-9 to TRBJ2-1, with D maybe TRBD1 (5 bases). Germline V gene data show CDR1 as SEHNR and CDR2 as FQNEAQ (reference sequence). CDR3 size: 17 residues. The V end was cut by 5 bases, the J end by 2 bases, with 19 bases between.

The chain is built from TRBV28 and TRBJ2-7; D ambiguous. The CDR3 is made up of 14 amino acids. Germline V gives CDR1 MDHEN, CDR2 SYDVKM. V lost 3 bases and J lost 1, with 10 bases in between. The CDR3 protein is CASSLPTLSYEQYF. The CDR3, as DNA: TGTGCCAGCAGTTTGCCGACACTTTCCTACGAGCAGTACTTC.

The chain joins TRBV9 to TRBJ2-7; the D gene is possibly TRBD1 (8 bases). The germline V gene encodes CDR1 SGDLS and CDR2 YYNGEE. This CDR3 is built from 14 residues. The ends were cut back, 0 bases at V and 4 bases at J, with 11 bases in the middle. For the CDR3, the DNA is TGTGCCAGCAGCGTAGCACAGGGGGGGTACGAGCAGTACTTC. Protein: CASSVAQGGYEQYF.